The rows below give T cell receptor beta chains drawn from one sample of a study of CD8 T cells in ankylosing spondylitis. TCRdb redid the calling of the 5' RACE reads with MiXCR, one entry per CDR3 protein. Among 200,000 to 250,000 distinct CDR3 sequences listed, around 20% were seen once. The material sequenced was blood, either unsorted or a sorted T cell fraction (not recorded which). All receptors derive from a male donor with ankylosing spondylitis. The CDR3 runs from the conserved cysteine through the conserved F or W. D genes are given only for firm matches. Clone size is shown for a subset of rows, as once, few, many or a class of expanded clone.

d_call,clone_size,j_call,v_call,cdr3_aa,cdr3_nt
-,few,TRBJ2-3,TRBV27,CASSRLRGSGNTDTQYF,TGTGCCAGCAGCCGACTCAGGGGTAGCGGCAACACAGATACGCAGTATTTT
-,few,TRBJ2-5,TRBV30,CAWTVGVNQETQYF,TGTGCCTGGACCGTCGGGGTGAACCAAGAGACCCAGTACTTC
-,-,TRBJ1-1,TRBV7-9,CASSPWTENTEAFF,TGTGCCAGCAGCCCCTGGACGGAGAACACTGAAGCTTTCTTT
TRBD2,few,TRBJ2-1,TRBV18,CASSAGTSGIYNEQFF,TGTGCCAGCTCTGCCGGGACTAGCGGGATCTACAATGAGCAGTTCTTC
-,many,TRBJ2-7,TRBV5-1,CASSMGPEYEQYF,TGCGCCAGCAGCATGGGACCTGAATACGAGCAGTACTTC
TRBD2,many,TRBJ2-3,TRBV4-1,CASSQLHLTSGNPDTQYF,TGCGCCAGCAGCCAGCTACACCTGACTAGCGGGAACCCAGATACGCAGTATTTT
TRBD1,-,TRBJ1-1,TRBV13,CASSATGTGDTEAFF,TGTGCCAGCAGCGCTACCGGGACAGGGGACACTGAAGCTTTCTTT
-,-,TRBJ2-1,TRBV6-1,CASSPREISYNEQFF,TGTGCCAGCAGCCCCCGGGAAATCTCCTACAATGAGCAGTTCTTC
TRBD2,few,TRBJ2-1,TRBV27,CASSLTSGRNNEQFF,TGTGCCAGCAGTTTGACTAGCGGGAGGAATAATGAGCAGTTCTTC
-,-,TRBJ1-2,TRBV7-9,CASSLEGEVDGYGYTF,TGTGCCAGCAGCTTAGAAGGGGAAGTGGATGGATATGGCTACACCTTC
-,few,TRBJ2-3,TRBV20-1,CCAKDGGAPYTDTQYF,TGCTGTGCTAAGGATGGGGGGGCTCCCTACACAGATACGCAGTATTTT
-,few,TRBJ2-2,TRBV20-1,CSAETDRRNTGELFF,TGCAGTGCTGAGACCGACAGGCGGAACACCGGGGAGCTGTTTTTT
-,-,TRBJ2-5,TRBV9,CASSSDRLSQETQYF,TGTGCCAGCAGCTCAGACCGACTTTCCCAAGAGACCCAGTACTTC
-,-,TRBJ1-2,TRBV12-3/TRBV12-4,CASSLRRDNYGYTF,TGTGCCAGCAGTTTGCGTCGGGATAACTATGGCTACACCTTC
-,many,TRBJ1-3,TRBV27,CASRGLGNTIYF,TGTGCCAGCAGGGGGCTTGGAAACACCATATATTTT
-,-,TRBJ1-1,TRBV15,CATSTPNTEAFF,TGTGCCACCTCGACACCGAACACTGAAGCTTTCTTT
TRBD1,-,TRBJ2-5,TRBV11-3,CASSTSQGVEETQYF,TGTGCCAGCAGCACCTCACAGGGGGTTGAGGAGACCCAGTACTTC
-,-,TRBJ1-5,TRBV6-1,CASSDNDRGLRDQPQHF,TGTGCCAGCAGTGACAATGATCGGGGGCTAAGAGATCAGCCCCAGCATTTT
-,few,TRBJ1-1,TRBV28,CASSFSWGPAEAFF,TGTGCCAGCAGTTTTAGCTGGGGGCCGGCTGAAGCTTTCTTT
-,-,TRBJ1-1,TRBV7-2,CASSLRWGGAGTEAFF,TGTGCCAGCAGTCTGAGGTGGGGGGGGGCCGGGACTGAAGCTTTCTTT
-,few,TRBJ2-2,TRBV4-3,CASSQFGARGGNTGELFF,TGCGCCAGCAGCCAATTTGGCGCGAGGGGGGGGAACACCGGGGAGCTGTTTTTT
-,few,TRBJ2-2,TRBV10-3,CAISNMAGTGELFF,TGTGCCATCAGTAACATGGCGGGCACCGGGGAGCTGTTTTTT
-,many,TRBJ2-7,TRBV19,CASSIGWGFYEQYF,TGTGCCAGTAGTATAGGATGGGGGTTCTACGAGCAGTACTTC
TRBD2,-,TRBJ2-7,TRBV13,CASGGSGPNSYEQYF,TGTGCCAGCGGTGGTAGCGGGCCAAACTCCTACGAGCAGTACTTC
-,few,TRBJ2-2,TRBV4-3,CASRAGKNTGELFF,TGCGCCAGCAGAGCCGGAAAGAACACCGGGGAGCTGTTTTTT
-,many,TRBJ2-1,TRBV5-6,CASSPTGSSYNEQFF,TGTGCCAGCAGCCCTACAGGGAGCTCCTACAATGAGCAGTTCTTC
-,many,TRBJ2-7,TRBV4-3,CASSQEAELSSYEQYF,TGCGCCAGCAGCCAAGAGGCAGAGTTAAGCTCCTACGAGCAGTACTTC
-,few,TRBJ1-5,TRBV28,CASSPPGLSNQPQHF,TGTGCCAGCAGTCCCCCCGGGTTAAGCAATCAGCCCCAGCATTTT
-,few,TRBJ2-3,TRBV7-9,CASRSPWRGIDTDTQYF,TGTGCCAGCAGATCCCCCTGGCGGGGAATAGACACAGATACGCAGTATTTT
TRBD2,-,TRBJ2-1,TRBV24-1,CATSDQLAGGGGGQFF,TGTGCCACCAGTGATCAGCTAGCGGGAGGGGGAGGTGGGCAGTTCTTC
TRBD2,few,TRBJ2-1,TRBV29-1,CSVEGTSEFNEQFF,TGCAGCGTTGAAGGGACTAGTGAGTTCAATGAGCAGTTCTTC
TRBD1,few,TRBJ1-4,TRBV4-1,CASSQEGDRRNEKLFF,TGCGCCAGCAGCCAAGAAGGGGACAGGAGGAATGAAAAACTGTTTTTT
-,-,TRBJ1-2,TRBV6-2/TRBV6-3,CASSYSRGRDGYTF,TGTGCCAGCAGTTACTCGAGAGGCAGGGACGGCTACACCTTC